This TCR beta chain was recorded in a study of T-cell reconstitution after alpha-beta-depleted transplantation in children. Germline V CDR1 and CDR2: MNHEY, SMNVEV (reference sequence). Trimming stripped 9 bases from V and 8 bases from J, with 19 bases between. The CDR3 has 13 amino acids. Unique molecular identifiers featured in how the TCRbeta library was prepared. TCRdb re-analysed the PCR reads in MiXCR, keeping a single row per CDR3 protein. The sample has some 840,000 distinct CDR3 sequences, roughly 15% seen once; the top ten hold 5%. Only a few counts were recorded for this clonotype. The rearrangement links TRBV27 to TRBJ1-1; D unclear. The TCR originated in a male patient younger than 18 who had a stem cell transplant for acute lymphoblastic leukemia, so the T cells may come from the graft donor. The starting material was PBMCs, mostly from graft donor cells, obtained 360 days after TCRalphabeta/CD19-depleted stem cell transplant. DNA for the CDR3: TGTGCCAGTCAGAACCAGCAAGCTGCCGAAGCTTTCTTT. It translates to CASQNQQAAEAFF.